One T cell receptor (beta chain) is described in this entry. The CDR3 length is 14 residues. Germline CDR1 reads SGHAT; CDR2 reads FQNNGV. Trimming stripped 4 bases from V and 3 bases from J, with 13 bases between. This sample was taken from a study of OX40 agonist ivuxolimab in advanced cancers. Some clones are missing from TCRdb's copy, which holds only in-frame ones; the method was immunoSEQ multiplex PCR. This sample carries some 66,000 clones, roughly 73% of them seen once, and the ten largest clones take about 1.6%. The chain recombines TRBV11-2 with TRBJ2-7; possibly TRBD1 for D (5 bases). This TCR came from an adult with an advanced solid tumor such as melanoma, head and neck, liver or kidney cancer. Sequenced material: CD4+ or CD8+ T cells sorted from blood, taken in a trial of the OX40 agonist ivuxolimab. Here the CDR3 DNA reads TGTGCCAGCAGCTCGCAAAGGGGATTCTACGAGCAGTACTTC. Translated: CASSSQRGFYEQYF.